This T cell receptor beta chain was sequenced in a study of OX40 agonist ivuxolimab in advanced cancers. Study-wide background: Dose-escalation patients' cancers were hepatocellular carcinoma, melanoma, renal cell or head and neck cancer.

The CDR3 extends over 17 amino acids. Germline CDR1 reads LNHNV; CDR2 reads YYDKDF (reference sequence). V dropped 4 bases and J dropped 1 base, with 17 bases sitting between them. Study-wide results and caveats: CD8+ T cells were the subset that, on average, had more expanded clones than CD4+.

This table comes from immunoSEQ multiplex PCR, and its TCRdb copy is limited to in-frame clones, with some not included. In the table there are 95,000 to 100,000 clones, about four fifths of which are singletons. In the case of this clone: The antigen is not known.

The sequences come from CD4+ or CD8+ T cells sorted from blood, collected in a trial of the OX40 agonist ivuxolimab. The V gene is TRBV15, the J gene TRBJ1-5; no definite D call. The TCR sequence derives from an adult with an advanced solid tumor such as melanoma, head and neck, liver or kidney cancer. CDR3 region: CATSNKDGKISNQPQHF. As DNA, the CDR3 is TGTGCCACCAGCAACAAGGACGGAAAGATAAGCAATCAGCCCCAGCATTTT.